The 24 T cell receptor beta chains in this list originate from one sample, sequenced in a study of cytomegalovirus exposure and HLA in healthy donors. Profiled with immunoSEQ multiplex PCR; TCRdb holds only in-frame clones, not every one. The sample contains approximately 110,000 clones, around 94% of which appear only once. Sequenced material: PBMCs. All receptors derive from a woman younger than 30 in good health and CMV-seronegative.

The chain is built from TRBV28 and TRBJ1-2, with no clear D. V lost 10 bases and J lost 6, with 21 bases in between. The V gene's germline CDR1 is MDHEN and CDR2 SYDVKM. This CDR3 is 14 amino acids long. The chain's CDR3 is CAIGADNGNHGYTF. CDR3 coding DNA: TGTGCCATCGGCGCGGATAACGGAAACCATGGCTACACCTTC.

The rearrangement links TRBV6-4 to TRBJ2-1; 12 positions match TRBD2. Germline CDR1 reads MRHNA; CDR2 reads SNTAGT. Trimming took 8 bases from V and 10 from J; bases not matched to a gene: 12. CDR3 size: 15 residues. The CDR3 protein is CASRPTSGRPREQFF. DNA of the CDR3: TGTGCCAGCCGACCAACTAGCGGGAGGCCTCGAGAGCAGTTCTTC.

This clone was found once. This rearrangement joins TRBV30 to TRBJ1-1; D is perhaps TRBD1 (5 bases). V lost 6 bases to trimming and J lost 5 bases, with 13 bases between them. CDR1 is GTSNPN, CDR2 SVGIG, per germline (reference sequence). The CDR3 is 12 residues long. The CDR3 nucleotides are TGTGCCTGTCAGGGCGGTGGGACTGAAGCTTTCTTT. This gives the protein CACQGGGTEAFF.

The table lists this clone with a count of one. V usage is TRBV4-2 and J usage is TRBJ1-1; D is undetermined. The V gene's germline CDR1 is LGHNA and CDR2 YNFKEQ. The CDR3 consists of 14 residues. Trimming cost V 3 bases and J 3 bases, with 11 bases left between them. The CDR3 loop reads CASSQAGRDTEAFF. For the CDR3, the DNA is TGTGCCAGCAGCCAGGCGGGCCGAGACACTGAAGCTTTCTTT.

The rearrangement joins TRBV7-3 to TRBJ2-3; 8 bases are a match to TRBD2. There are 16 residues in the CDR3. In germline, CDR1 is SGHTA, CDR2 FQGTGA. Trimming took 5 bases from V and 0 from J; bases not matched to a gene: 7. The CDR3 coding sequence is TGTGCCAGCAGCCCTGGGGCGGGGGGAAGCACAGATACGCAGTATTTT. Its protein is CASSPGAGGSTDTQYF.

The rearrangement uses TRBV5-1 and TRBJ2-7; a possible D gene is TRBD1 (6 bases). V lost 4 bases, J lost 3 bases, and 17 bases lay in between. CDR1 is SGHRS, CDR2 YFSETQ, per germline. The CDR3 totals 15 residues. CDR3 bases: TGCGCCAGCAGCCTCCGGGACAACCAGTTCTACGAGCAGTACTTC. It codes for CASSLRDNQFYEQYF.

The rearrangement links TRBV4-2 to TRBJ2-1; 11 bases fit TRBD2. The CDR3 has 19 residues. Per the germline V gene, CDR1 is LGHNA and CDR2 is YNFKEQ. V was clipped by 4 bases and J by 1 base; unmatched bases: 12. CDR3 amino acids: CASSPRGSGRGGSYNEQFF. CDR3 sequence (DNA): TGTGCCAGCAGCCCCCGGGGTAGCGGGAGGGGGGGTTCCTACAATGAGCAGTTCTTC.

V gene TRBV2 combines with J gene TRBJ1-5; D possibly corresponds to TRBD1 (6 bases). Germline lookup yields CDR1 SNHLY and CDR2 FYNNEI. Trimming took off 5 bases at V and 4 bases at J, with 12 bases between the two ends. The CDR3 loop spans 14 amino acids. The CDR3 DNA reads as TGTGCCAGCAGTAAGACAGGTCGTAATCAGCCCCAGCATTTT. Amino acids: CASSKTGRNQPQHF. Together with reference TRBV2 and TRBJ1-5, the CDR3 gives the full variable domain: EPEVTQTPSHQVTQMGQEVILRCVPISNHLYFYWYRQILGQKVEFLVSFYNNEISEKSEIFDDQFSVERPDGSNFTLKIRSTKLEDSAMYFCASSKTGRNQPQHFGDGTRLSIL.

V gene TRBV5-4 combines with J gene TRBJ2-3; D is possibly TRBD1 (5 bases). Germline V CDR1 and CDR2: SGHNT, YYREEE (reference sequence). The CDR3 sequence is 14 residues long. Trimming cost V 2 bases and J 2 bases, with 9 bases left between them. The CDR3, as DNA: TGTGCCAGCAGCTTTGGCAGGGTCACAGATACGCAGTATTTT. This gives the protein CASSFGRVTDTQYF.

This clone is a singleton in its sample. The rearrangement links TRBV18 to TRBJ2-3; 12 bases match TRBD1. With V trimmed by 4 bases and J by 5 bases, 4 bases remained unmatched. The CDR3 extends over 15 amino acids. Per germline, CDR1 KGHSH and CDR2 LQKENI. The CDR3 reads CASSRGQGAIDTQYF. For the CDR3, the DNA is TGTGCCAGCTCACGGGGACAGGGGGCAATAGATACGCAGTATTTT.

The chain recombines TRBV10-3 with TRBJ1-1, with D tentatively TRBD1 (6 bases). CDR1 is ENHRY and CDR2 is SYGVKD in the germline V gene. V was shortened by 10 bases and J by 1 base, with 13 bases between the two germline ends. The CDR3 length is 13 residues. CDR3 amino acids: CATNRVGNTEAFF. As DNA, the CDR3 is TGTGCCACCAACAGGGTTGGGAACACTGAAGCTTTCTTT.

The CDR3 reads CASSLEGRNSPLHF. The CDR3 DNA follows: TGTGCCAGCAGTTTAGAAGGGAGGAATTCACCCCTCCACTTT. The chain is built from TRBV28 and TRBJ1-6, with no clear D. The germline gives CDR1 MDHEN, CDR2 SYDVKM. The CDR3 consists of 14 residues. The V and J ends lost 2 bases and 7 bases respectively, with 9 bases between them. The whole variable domain, remainder taken from reference TRBV28 and TRBJ1-6, is DVKVTQSSRYLVKRTGEKVFLECVQDMDHENMFWYRQDPGLGLRLIYFSYDVKMKEKGDIPEGYSVSREKKERFSLILESASTNQTSMYLCASSLEGRNSPLHFGNGTRLTVT.

The V call is TRBV28, the J call TRBJ2-1; 10 nucleotides line up with TRBD2. With 6 bases clipped from V and 5 bases from J, the junction kept 10 bases outside the gene matches. Germline CDR1 MDHEN, CDR2 SYDVKM. The CDR3 covers 16 residues. The DNA of the CDR3 is TGTGCCAGCAGCCTAGCGATAGCGGGGGGCCACAATGAGCAGTTCTTC. This gives the protein CASSLAIAGGHNEQFF.

The gene calls are TRBV14 and TRBJ2-5; 8 bases are a match to TRBD1. Germline trimming cut 4 bases from V and 5 bases from J; bases unmatched to any gene: 9. CDR1 SGHDN and CDR2 FVKESK come from the germline V gene. The CDR3 has 15 residues. CDR3 in DNA: TGTGCCAGCAGCCCAGGACAGGGATCATGGGAGACCCAGTACTTC. Translation: CASSPGQGSWETQYF.

The chain couples TRBV7-3 to TRBJ2-3; 11 bases line up with TRBD2. Germline V CDR1 and CDR2: SGHTA, FQGTGA. J gave up 4 bases and V 2 bases, and 2 bases lay outside the gene matches. This CDR3 has 15 residues. CDR3 amino acids: CASSLVAGGADTQYF. The CDR3, as DNA: TGTGCCAGCAGCTTAGTAGCGGGAGGGGCAGATACGCAGTATTTT.

The rearrangement uses TRBV14 and TRBJ2-5, with D perhaps TRBD1 (5 bases). Germline lookup yields CDR1 SGHDN and CDR2 FVKESK. Trimming removed 3 bases at V and 4 bases at J, with 12 bases between. The CDR3 totals 14 residues. In DNA, the CDR3 is TGTGCCAGCAGCCAGACCCAGGGATTAGAGACCCAGTACTTC. Translating it yields CASSQTQGLETQYF.

The chain combines TRBV19 with TRBJ2-2; D remains ambiguous. The CDR3 is made up of 11 amino acids. Germline CDR1 reads LNHDA; CDR2 reads SQIVND (reference sequence). Trimming took 9 bases from V and 6 from J, leaving 8 bases between them. CDR3 coding DNA: TGTGCCAGCCGAGGAGCCGGGGAGCTGTTTTTT. Amino acid sequence: CASRGAGELFF.

The rearrangement joins TRBV28 to TRBJ1-2, with unresolved D. The V gene lost 7 bases and the J gene lost 3 bases, with 9 bases spanning the gap. The CDR3 covers 12 residues. The germline CDR1 and CDR2 sequences are MDHEN and SYDVKM. The CDR3 DNA reads TGTGCCAGCACGTTCGGGGACTATGGCTACACCTTC. Residues: CASTFGDYGYTF.

The V gene is TRBV28, the J gene TRBJ1-2, with TRBD1 matching 9 bases. V lost 6 bases, J lost 4 bases, and 12 bases stayed unmatched. CDR3 length: 16 residues. The V gene's germline CDR1 is MDHEN and CDR2 SYDVKM. The CDR3 bases are TGTGCCAGCAGCCGACCGGGACAGGGAGTTGGCTATGGCTACACCTTC. Its translation: CASSRPGQGVGYGYTF.

In its sample, this clone was seen once. V is TRBV5-5 and J is TRBJ2-2; weak D call: TRBD1 (6 bases). V lost 2 bases, J lost 5 bases, and 7 bases lay in between. The CDR3 spans 13 residues. Germline V gene data show CDR1 as SGHKS and CDR2 as YYEKEE (reference sequence). The CDR3 bases are TGTGCCAGCAGCTTTCAGGGGACCGGGGAGCTGTTTTTT. It specifies CASSFQGTGELFF.

V is TRBV5-1 and J is TRBJ1-2; D is uncertain. This CDR3 region has 14 residues. V dropped 3 bases and J dropped 4 bases, with 13 bases sitting between them. Germline V lookup: CDR1 SGHRS, CDR2 YFSETQ. The DNA for the CDR3 is TGCGCCAGCAGCTCTAACCGGGAGTTCTATGGCTACACCTTC. Translated, it gives CASSSNREFYGYTF.

The chain combines TRBV29-1 with TRBJ2-7, with 9 bases matching TRBD2. Trimming took 3 bases from V and 7 from J; bases not matched to a gene: 7. The CDR3 has 13 amino acids. Germline-derived CDR1 and CDR2 are SQVTM and ANQGSEA. The CDR3 protein is CSVDASGAREQYF. CDR3 coding DNA: TGCAGCGTTGATGCTAGCGGGGCTAGAGAGCAGTACTTC.

This clone was seen a single time. Distinct nucleotide sequences in the sample also encode this CDR3. The rearrangement links TRBV5-1 to TRBJ2-2; D gene uncertain. The CDR3 length is 12 residues. Germline assignment: CDR1 SGHRS and CDR2 YFSETQ. The V and J ends lost 7 bases and 4 bases respectively, with 8 bases between them. The chain's CDR3 is CASPGSTGELFF. CDR3 bases: TGCGCCAGCCCCGGGTCCACCGGGGAGCTGTTTTTT.

The CDR3 loop reads CASSEGTMLNPEAFF. In DNA, the CDR3 is TGTGCCAGCAGCGAGGGGACAATGCTTAACCCTGAAGCTTTCTTT. The rearrangement links TRBV2 to TRBJ1-1; TRBD1 might be the D (6 bases). Germline V gene lookup returns CDR1 SNHLY and CDR2 FYNNEI. V was clipped by 6 bases and J by 6 bases, with 20 bases between them. This CDR3 is built from 15 residues.